This T cell receptor (beta chain) was sequenced during a study of blood T cell repertoires in COVID-19. Across the study: Sample material is recorded as cDNA or gDNA derived from T cells, B-cell-depleted T cells, or PBMCs.

Germline V lookup: CDR1 GTSNPN, CDR2 SVGIG (reference sequence). This CDR3 comprises 13 residues. V shed 2 bases and J 12 bases; nucleotides not matched to a gene: 6. Sequenced by immunoSEQ multiplex PCR; TCRdb stores in-frame clones only, minus some. The data hold 350,000 to 400,000 clones, with over 75% observed a single time. Enrollees, about 18 to 95 years old, lived in 20 to 25 US areas. The chain joins TRBV30 to TRBJ2-1; 11 bases line up with TRBD2. This TCR was recovered from a woman in her thirties with acute COVID-19. Material: PBMCs or T cells enriched from blood (not recorded which). The chain's CDR3 is CAWSPSGGTRQFF. CDR3 DNA: TGTGCCTGGAGTCCTAGCGGGGGGACCCGGCAGTTCTTC.